The clone carrying this T cell receptor beta chain was counted only a few times. Its specificity is not known. This entry belongs to a study of cytomegalovirus exposure and HLA in healthy donors. The PCR had 60 Vbeta and 13 Jbeta primers. Assay used: immunoSEQ multiplex PCR; TCRdb lists only in-frame clones, some missing. The sample includes around 100,000 clones, about 9.4% seen only once; the top ten take over 4.5%. This CDR3 has 15 amino acids. V was cut by 4 bases and J by 3 bases, with 14 bases left in between. Germline-derived CDR1 and CDR2 are SGDLS and YYNGEE. General study findings and limits: For most TCR beta V segments, an earlier analysis put the productive rate at about 90% or about 30% of the time. Later analysis suggested links between common viral pathogens and several top significant clusters. Among TCR beta chains, those listed as cytomegalovirus-associated numbered some 160. Sequencing depth roughly uniform across donors was assumed in presence/absence analyses.

This TCR was sampled from a middle-aged man in good health and CMV-seropositive. The sample comprised PBMCs. This chain joins TRBV9 and TRBJ1-5; D not certain. For the CDR3, the DNA is TGTGCCAGCAGCCGTAGTTCAGGATCCAATCAGCCCCAGCATTTT. Its protein product is CASSRSSGSNQPQHF.